This TCR beta chain was sequenced during a study of shared clonotypes between healthy human individuals. Worth noting for this clone: Its antigen is not identified.

The V gene lost 6 bases and the J gene lost 9 bases, with 14 bases spanning the gap. The germline CDR1 and CDR2 sequences are DFQATT and SNEGSKA (reference sequence). The CDR3 consists of 11 residues. At the deep level, the assay was run. Clones were sequenced by immunoSEQ multiplex PCR, and TCRdb holds only the in-frame ones, with some missing. The data hold about 1.1 million clones, with around three quarters observed a single time. Findings of the study overall: Generation probability values for non-shared clonotypes were lower than those for clonotypes shared by all four donors. Represented diversity, genetic and exposure-history alike, was limited by few donors.

The clonotype was recovered from a man between 18 and 29 years old in good health. Some clones in this sample may be carry-over from other donors' samples. The sequenced sample consisted of memory CD4+ T cells from PBMCs. Regarding subset: CD45RA-negative fraction. The chain has TRBV20-1 and TRBJ1-2, with D perhaps matching TRBD1 (6 bases). CDR3 DNA sequence: TGCAGTGCCAAACAGGGATCCCGCTACACCTTC. Translation gives CSAKQGSRYTF.